Sequencing of this T cell receptor (beta chain) was carried out in a study of blood T cells in healthy people across ages. CDR3 length equals 15 residues. Germline assignment: CDR1 LGHNT and CDR2 FRNRAP. V was clipped by 3 bases and J by 0 bases, with 11 bases between them. A second PCR, run for about 7 to 11 cycles, used a sample-barcoded 5' primer plus a J-beta primer mix. TCRdb itself ran the 5' RACE reads through MiXCR, one entry per CDR3 protein. The sample includes roughly 1,100,000 distinct CDR3 sequences, about 23% of them seen just once. These records were also assigned to another study, of T cells of mothers and their children.

The specimen sequenced was blood. This receptor was identified in a girl aged 2-10 years in good health. The chain couples TRBV12-5 to TRBJ2-5; D remains unclear. In nucleotides, the CDR3 is TGTGCTAGTGGTTTCATGGTTGAGTACCAAGAGACCCAGTACTTC. It encodes CASGFMVEYQETQYF.